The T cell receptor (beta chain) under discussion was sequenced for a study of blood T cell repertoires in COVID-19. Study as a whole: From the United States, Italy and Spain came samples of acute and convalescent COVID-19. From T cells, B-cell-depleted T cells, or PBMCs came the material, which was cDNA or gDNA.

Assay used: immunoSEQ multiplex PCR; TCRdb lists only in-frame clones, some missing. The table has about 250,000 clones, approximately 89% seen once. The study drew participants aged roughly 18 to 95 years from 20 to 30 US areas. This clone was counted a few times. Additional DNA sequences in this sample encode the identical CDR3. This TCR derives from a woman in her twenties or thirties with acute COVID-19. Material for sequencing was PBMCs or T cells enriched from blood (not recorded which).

The CDR3 nucleotides are TGTGCCAGCAGCCAAGAACGCGACACCATATATTTT. This sequence encodes CASSQERDTIYF. The rearrangement links TRBV3-1 (or the pseudogene TRBV3-2) to TRBJ1-3, with D unclear. This CDR3 is built from 12 residues. The germline V gene encodes CDR1 LGHDT and CDR2 YNNKEL (reference sequence). V dropped 0 bases and J dropped 8 bases, with 5 bases sitting between them.